Below are 30 T cell receptor beta chains sequenced from a single sample in a study of cytomegalovirus exposure and HLA in healthy donors. PCR amplification relied on 60 Vbeta primers (plus 13 Jbeta primers). Profiled with immunoSEQ multiplex PCR; TCRdb holds only in-frame clones, not every one. Of approximately 100,000 clones listed, about 81% were seen once; the top ten hold under 11%. The sample was PBMCs. The receptors derive from a man aged 50-60 years in good health and CMV-seronegative.

This clone was detected only a few times. V usage is TRBV6-6 and J usage is TRBJ2-1, with TRBD1 matching over 11 bases. Germline V CDR1 and CDR2: MNHNY, SVGAGI (reference sequence). The CDR3 spans 14 residues. V lost 2 bases, J lost 7 bases, and 1 base stayed unmatched. The DNA of the CDR3 is TGTGCCAGCAGTTACCGGGACAGGGGGAATGAGCAGTTCTTC. Translated: CASSYRDRGNEQFF.

The V call is TRBV30, the J call TRBJ1-5; no firm D call. The CDR3 extends over 12 amino acids. V dropped 5 bases and J dropped 3 bases, with 8 bases sitting between them. CDR1 is GTSNPN and CDR2 is SVGIG in the germline V gene (reference sequence). CDR3 sequence reads: CAWSGFNQPQHF. The CDR3, as DNA: TGTGCCTGGTCAGGCTTCAATCAGCCCCAGCATTTT.

The CDR3 nucleotides read TGTGCCATCAGTGAGGCTCGGGGGAACACTGAAGCTTTCTTT. As protein: CAISEARGNTEAFF. The V call is TRBV10-3, the J call TRBJ1-1; D is ambiguous. The ends were cut back, 2 bases at V and 1 base at J, with 8 bases in the middle. The CDR3 has 14 residues. Germline assignment: CDR1 ENHRY and CDR2 SYGVKD.

This clone has just a few counts. This rearrangement joins TRBV5-1 to TRBJ2-7; tentatively, D is TRBD1 (6 bases). The CDR3 consists of 15 residues. The V end lost 8 bases, the J end lost 3 bases, and 21 bases lay between the germline ends. The germline V gene has CDR1 SGHRS and CDR2 YFSETQ. CDR3 nucleotide sequence: TGCGCCAGTCAGCCCGCTCCCCGGACAGACTACGAGCAGTACTTC. Amino acids: CASQPAPRTDYEQYF.

This rearrangement joins TRBV9 to TRBJ1-1; 9 positions match TRBD1. This CDR3 is 18 amino acids long. The ends lost 1 base at V and 0 bases at J; junction bases unmatched: 10. Germline values: CDR1 SGDLS, CDR2 YYNGEE. The CDR3 spells CASSVTAGTGYMNTEAFF. The CDR3 DNA reads TGTGCCAGCAGCGTAACAGCCGGGACAGGGTACATGAACACTGAAGCTTTCTTT.

V gene TRBV5-6 combines with J gene TRBJ2-7, with 7 bases fitting TRBD1. V trimming: 7 bases; J trimming: 4 bases; junction bases outside the gene matches: 8. Germline V gene data show CDR1 as SGHDT and CDR2 as YYEEEE. This CDR3 is built from 13 residues. CDR3: CASHRDSQYEQYF. The DNA for the CDR3 is TGTGCCAGCCACCGGGACAGCCAATACGAGCAGTACTTC.

This clone was counted once. This rearrangement joins TRBV15 to TRBJ2-3, with a possible D match to TRBD2 (5 bases). The germline gives CDR1 LNHNV, CDR2 YYDKDF (reference sequence). The V and J ends lost 3 bases and 4 bases respectively, with 5 bases between them. The CDR3 contains 12 residues. CDR3 coding DNA: TGTGCCACCAGCAGGCGGGCAGATACGCAGTATTTT. Amino acids: CATSRRADTQYF.

The chain is built from TRBV7-6 and TRBJ2-7; 9 positions agree with TRBD2. The junction had 7 bases not matched to a gene; V was cut back by 6 bases and J by 1 base. In germline, CDR1 is SGHVS, CDR2 FNYEAQ. The length of the CDR3 is 15 residues. The CDR3 DNA reads as TGTGCCAGCAGTCTAGCGGGGAGGTCTTCCTACGAGCAGTACTTC. Translating gives CASSLAGRSSYEQYF. Supplemented by reference TRBV7-6 and TRBJ2-7, the full variable domain reads GAGVSQSPRYKVTKRGQDVALRCDPISGHVSLYWYRQALGQGPEFLTYFNYEAQQDKSGLPNDRFSAERPEGSISTLTIQRTEQRDSAMYRCASSLAGRSSYEQYFGPGTRLTVT.

The V call is TRBV9, the J call TRBJ1-3; possibly TRBD1 for D (6 bases). CDR1 SGDLS and CDR2 YYNGEE come from the germline V gene. V lost 6 bases and J 3 bases, leaving 19 bases between the germline ends. The CDR3 sequence is 16 residues long. The CDR3 spells CASTEGESQLGNTIYF. For the CDR3, the DNA is TGTGCCAGCACCGAGGGGGAGAGTCAACTTGGAAACACCATATATTTT.

The chain carries TRBV5-1 and TRBJ2-3, with TRBD1 matching 10 bases. Germline loops: CDR1 SGHRS, CDR2 YFSETQ. After removal of 3 bases from V and 4 bases from J, the junction contained 8 bases not matched to a gene. This CDR3 comprises 16 residues. CDR3 residues: CASSYGQGVAPDTQYF. The CDR3 nucleotides are TGCGCCAGCAGCTACGGACAGGGGGTAGCCCCAGATACGCAGTATTTT.

The chain has TRBV19 and TRBJ1-1; 9 bases are a match to TRBD1. J was trimmed by 7 bases and V by 4 bases; bases with no gene match: 7. The CDR3 extends over 14 amino acids. Germline loops: CDR1 LNHDA, CDR2 SQIVND (reference sequence). CDR3 nucleotides: TGTGCCAGTAGTAGGGACAGGGATTTTCGTGAAGCTTTCTTT. Protein: CASSRDRDFREAFF.

This clone was counted between two and nine times. The V gene is TRBV11-2, the J gene TRBJ2-7; D possibly corresponds to TRBD1 (6 bases). There are 14 residues in the CDR3. The V and J ends lost 0 bases and 6 bases respectively, with 12 bases between them. Germline values: CDR1 SGHAT, CDR2 FQNNGV. The CDR3: CASSLDRVGGEQYF. The DNA of the CDR3 is TGTGCCAGCAGCTTAGATCGTGTAGGGGGCGAGCAGTACTTC.

This clone was seen a few times. The CDR3 nucleotides read TGTGCCAGCAGCTTAGCGCAGGCCGGGGAGCTGTTTTTT. Translation gives CASSLAQAGELFF. The V gene is TRBV7-9, the J gene TRBJ2-2; D is undetermined. The CDR3 contains 13 residues. Deletions cut 0 bases from V and 6 bases from J, with 5 bases between. Germline loops: CDR1 SEHNR, CDR2 FQNEAQ (reference sequence).

This clone was observed a few times. The chain couples TRBV19 to TRBJ1-5; 7 bases match TRBD1. The ends lost 3 bases at V and 7 bases at J; junction bases unmatched: 6. Germline V gene lookup returns CDR1 LNHDA and CDR2 SQIVND (reference sequence). CDR3 size: 14 residues. The CDR3 spells CASSIGQAGQPQHF. CDR3 nucleotide sequence: TGTGCCAGTAGTATCGGACAGGCGGGACAGCCCCAGCATTTT.

The rearrangement uses TRBV6-6 and TRBJ2-2; possibly TRBD2 for D (6 bases). Germline CDR1 reads MNHNY; CDR2 reads SVGAGI (reference sequence). V shed 4 bases and J shed 1 base, with 7 bases lying between them. The length of the CDR3 is 14 residues. CDR3 nucleotides: TGTGCCAGCAGTTCGGGAGTGAACACCGGGGAGCTGTTTTTT. It encodes CASSSGVNTGELFF.

The chain combines TRBV5-5 with TRBJ1-4, with 10 bases aligning to TRBD1. Per germline, CDR1 SGHKS and CDR2 YYEKEE (reference sequence). V gave up 0 bases and J gave up 5 bases; unmatched junction bases: 1. The CDR3 is made up of 15 amino acids. DNA of the CDR3: TGTGCCAGCAGCTTGGGGACAGGGGGAAATGAAAAACTGTTTTTT. It is translated as CASSLGTGGNEKLFF.

The rearrangement joins TRBV6-5 to TRBJ1-2; D uncertain. This CDR3 has 15 residues. V gave up 0 bases and J gave up 5 bases, with 13 bases separating them. From germline, CDR1 is MNHEY and CDR2 SVGAGI. CDR3 bases: TGTGCCAGCAGTTACTCCCGGACTGCCCATTATGGCTACACCTTC. Residues: CASSYSRTAHYGYTF.

V gene TRBV19 combines with J gene TRBJ2-1; TRBD1 aligns across 8 bases. The CDR3 runs 14 residues. Germline lookup yields CDR1 LNHDA and CDR2 SQIVND (reference sequence). Trimming cost V 4 bases and J 4 bases; bases outside gene matches: 3. CDR3 in DNA: TGTGCCAGTAGTAACAGGGGGGAATACAATGAGCAGTTCTTC. It codes for CASSNRGEYNEQFF. Filled out from reference TRBV19 and TRBJ2-1, the complete variable domain reads DGGITQSPKYLFRKEGQNVTLSCEQNLNHDAMYWYRQDPGQGLRLIYYSQIVNDFQKGDIAEGYSVSREKKESFPLTVTSAQKNPTAFYLCASSNRGEYNEQFFGPGTRLTVL.

The chain employs TRBV7-8 and TRBJ1-5; 9 positions match TRBD1. The ends lost 5 bases at V and 5 bases at J; junction bases unmatched: 16. The CDR3 is 18 amino acids. Per the germline V gene, CDR1 is SGHVS and CDR2 is FQNEAQ. CDR3 sequence (DNA): TGTGCCAGCAGCGCAGAAAGAAACAGGGGGCGGAGGGATCAGCCCCAGCATTTT. Encoded protein: CASSAERNRGRRDQPQHF.

The chain uses TRBV6-5 and TRBJ1-1, with a weak D call TRBD1 (5 bases). V was cut by 7 bases and J by 2 bases, with 17 bases left in between. CDR1 is MNHEY and CDR2 is SVGAGI in the germline V gene. This CDR3 has 15 amino acids. The CDR3 here is CASNPTERSNTEAFF. Written as DNA, the CDR3 is TGTGCCAGCAATCCGACAGAGAGATCTAACACTGAAGCTTTCTTT.

The CDR3 loop is CASTKGSGAYEQYF. CDR3 nucleotide sequence: TGTGCCAGCACCAAGGGGTCCGGAGCCTACGAGCAGTACTTC. V gene TRBV11-2 combines with J gene TRBJ2-7, with D perhaps matching TRBD1 (5 bases). Germline values: CDR1 SGHAT, CDR2 FQNNGV. V lost 7 bases to trimming and J lost 2 bases, with 15 bases between them. CDR3 length: 14 amino acids. Variable domain in full (rest from reference TRBV11-2 and TRBJ2-7): EAGVAQSPRYKIIEKRQSVAFWCNPISGHATLYWYQQILGQGPKLLIQFQNNGVVDDSQLPKDRFSAERLKGVDSTLKIQPAKLEDSAVYLCASTKGSGAYEQYFGPGTRLTVT.

This chain uses TRBV11-2 with TRBJ2-3; possibly TRBD2 for D (7 bases). Germline CDR1 and CDR2: SGHAT and FQNNGV. The CDR3 consists of 15 residues. V lost 5 bases and J lost 4, with 16 bases in between. The CDR3 nucleotides are TGTGCCAGCAGCATGGACGGGGGGCCGTCAGATACGCAGTATTTT. Amino acids: CASSMDGGPSDTQYF.

V and J are TRBV11-2 and TRBJ2-3; 8 nucleotides agree with TRBD1. The ends lost 7 bases at V and 7 bases at J; junction bases unmatched: 10. Germline V gives CDR1 SGHAT, CDR2 FQNNGV. The CDR3 loop spans 14 amino acids. The CDR3 DNA is TGTGCCAGCACCGAGCGACAGGGGAAAAATACGCAGTATTTT. Its translation is CASTERQGKNTQYF. The full variable domain, in which reference TRBV11-2 and TRBJ2-3 provide the parts outside the CDR3, is EAGVAQSPRYKIIEKRQSVAFWCNPISGHATLYWYQQILGQGPKLLIQFQNNGVVDDSQLPKDRFSAERLKGVDSTLKIQPAKLEDSAVYLCASTERQGKNTQYFGPGTRLTVL.

The V and J genes are TRBV7-3 and TRBJ2-5, with 9 bases aligning to TRBD1. The J call is in doubt because the DNA end fits TRBJ2-7 better. CDR3 length: 14 amino acids. CDR1 SGHTA and CDR2 FQGTGA come from the germline V gene. The CDR3 DNA follows: TGTGCCAGCAGCCCCGGACAGGGGTGGGACGAGCAGTACTTC. This sequence encodes CASSPGQGWDEQYF.

The V and J genes are TRBV15 and TRBJ1-4, with a tentative D call TRBD1 (6 bases). Germline V lookup: CDR1 LNHNV, CDR2 YYDKDF (reference sequence). This CDR3 has 14 residues. The V gene lost 0 bases and the J gene lost 8 bases, with 10 bases spanning the gap. The CDR3, as DNA: TGTGCCACCAGCAGAGACAGGGGCCCGGAAAAACTGTTTTTT. It is translated as CATSRDRGPEKLFF.

The genes are TRBV28 and TRBJ2-2; 9 bases map to TRBD1. The CDR3 contains 15 residues. Germline V CDR1 and CDR2: MDHEN, SYDVKM. V shed 8 bases, J shed 6 bases, and the junction held 10 bases outside the gene matches. CDR3 bases: TGTGCCAGCGTAATCCGGACAGGGGTTTCCGGGGAGCTGTTTTTT. Its translation is CASVIRTGVSGELFF.

V is TRBV15 and J is TRBJ2-2, with TRBD1 matching 7 bases. This CDR3 is built from 14 residues. Unmatched junction bases numbered 4, after V lost 5 bases and J lost 4 bases. Germline V gene sequence: CDR1 LNHNV, CDR2 YYDKDF (reference sequence). CDR3 loop: CATSGQVLTGELFF. CDR3 bases: TGTGCCACCAGCGGACAGGTCCTCACCGGGGAGCTGTTTTTT.

Written as DNA, the CDR3 is TGTGCCAGCTCACCTCGACAGAGCAATTCACCCCTCCACTTT. Translating it yields CASSPRQSNSPLHF. The V and J genes are TRBV18 and TRBJ1-6; maybe TRBD1 (5 bases). With 3 bases removed from V and 7 bases from J, the gap between germline ends came to 10 bases. CDR1 and CDR2 (germline): KGHSH, LQKENI. The CDR3 covers 14 residues.

CDR3 nucleotide sequence: TGTGCCAACTCCCTAGCGGGAGGGAGTGAGCAGTTCTTC. This translates into CANSLAGGSEQFF. V is TRBV6-1 and J is TRBJ2-1; 12 bases are shared with TRBD2. This CDR3 has 13 amino acids. Trimming took 10 bases from V and 9 from J; bases not matched to a gene: 7. The germline V gene has CDR1 MNHNS and CDR2 SASEGT.

The rearrangement links TRBV7-2 to TRBJ2-3, with a weak D call TRBD1 (5 bases). From germline, CDR1 is SGHTA and CDR2 FQGNSA. Trimming took off 6 bases at V and 3 bases at J, with 13 bases between the two ends. The CDR3 totals 14 residues. The chain's CDR3 is CASSFRQLTDTQYF. Here the CDR3 DNA reads TGTGCCAGCAGTTTCCGACAGTTGACAGATACGCAGTATTTT.